A selection of T cell receptor beta chains follows, all from one sample in a study of blood T cell repertoires in COVID-19. Sequenced by immunoSEQ multiplex PCR; TCRdb stores in-frame clones only, minus some. Here the sample spans roughly 41,000 clones, roughly 74% being singletons. Source material: peripheral blood. The origin of the receptors is a man between 70 and 80 years old with COVID-19, enrolled during active disease. Both conserved end residues are part of each CDR3. Fields, in order: D gene, clone size, J gene, V gene, CDR3 DNA, CDR3 protein. A D gene is named only where the DNA matches it firmly. For some rows the clone size is stated as once, few or many, or as a class when expanded; others skip it.

d_call: TRBD2
clone_size: NA
j_call: TRBJ2-1
v_call: TRBV24-1
cdr3_nt: TGTGCCACCAGTGATTCGATAGCGGGAAGTGGTGAGCAGTTCTTC
cdr3_aa: CATSDSIAGSGEQFF

d_call: TRBD1
clone_size: few
j_call: TRBJ1-3
v_call: TRBV27
cdr3_nt: TGTGCCACCCGCCAGGGGGCTGCTGGAAACACCATATATTTT
cdr3_aa: CATRQGAAGNTIYF

d_call: NA
clone_size: NA
j_call: TRBJ1-5
v_call: TRBV19
cdr3_nt: TGTGCCAGTACCGTGCGGGGTCAGCCCCAGCATTTT
cdr3_aa: CASTVRGQPQHF

d_call: NA
clone_size: NA
j_call: TRBJ1-1
v_call: TRBV7-2
cdr3_nt: TGTGCCAGCAGCCCGTATTTGGAGCCGGGAGCTTTCTTT
cdr3_aa: CASSPYLEPGAFF

d_call: NA
clone_size: NA
j_call: TRBJ1-2
v_call: TRBV18
cdr3_nt: TGTGCCAGCTCACCCACTTTGGATATAGGGGGTGGCTACACCTTC
cdr3_aa: CASSPTLDIGGGYTF

d_call: NA
clone_size: NA
j_call: TRBJ1-1
v_call: TRBV5-1
cdr3_nt: TGCGCCAGCAGCTTGGTAAGGTCAGGGCAGGGGAACACTGAAGCTTTCTTT
cdr3_aa: CASSLVRSGQGNTEAFF

d_call: TRBD1
clone_size: NA
j_call: TRBJ1-4
v_call: TRBV2
cdr3_nt: TGTGCCAGCAGAACACACAGGGGGCTGTTTGAAAAACTGTTTTTT
cdr3_aa: CASRTHRGLFEKLFF

d_call: NA
clone_size: NA
j_call: TRBJ2-5
v_call: TRBV4-2
cdr3_nt: TGTGCCAGCAGCCAGAGGGGGACTATTGGAGGTCAAGAGACCCAGTACTTC
cdr3_aa: CASSQRGTIGGQETQYF

d_call: TRBD1
clone_size: NA
j_call: TRBJ1-5
v_call: TRBV19
cdr3_nt: TGTGCCAGTACCGACAGGGGGTTACAGCCCCAGCATTTT
cdr3_aa: CASTDRGLQPQHF

d_call: NA
clone_size: NA
j_call: TRBJ1-1
v_call: TRBV7-3
cdr3_nt: TGTGCCAGCAGCTCGCAGGGTGGGACTGAAGCTTTCTTT
cdr3_aa: CASSSQGGTEAFF

d_call: TRBD1
clone_size: few
j_call: TRBJ2-3
v_call: TRBV23-1
cdr3_nt: TGCGCCAGCAGTCAATCGGGGGACAGGAGCACAGATACGCAGTATTTT
cdr3_aa: CASSQSGDRSTDTQYF

d_call: NA
clone_size: NA
j_call: TRBJ2-1
v_call: TRBV12-3/TRBV12-4
cdr3_nt: TGTGCCAGCACCTTGGGAGGTGGGGATGAGCAGTTCTTC
cdr3_aa: CASTLGGGDEQFF

d_call: TRBD1
clone_size: few
j_call: TRBJ2-1
v_call: TRBV28
cdr3_nt: TGTGCCAGCAGCCTCACCGGGACAGGGTCCTACAATGAGCAGTTCTTC
cdr3_aa: CASSLTGTGSYNEQFF

d_call: NA
clone_size: few
j_call: TRBJ1-2
v_call: TRBV20-1
cdr3_nt: TGCAGTGCTAGTAGGGACTGGAGCTATGGCTACACCTTC
cdr3_aa: CSASRDWSYGYTF

d_call: TRBD1
clone_size: NA
j_call: TRBJ2-7
v_call: TRBV10-3
cdr3_nt: TGTGCCATCAGTCTCAACAGGGGGCTCTCCTACGAGCAGTACTTC
cdr3_aa: CAISLNRGLSYEQYF

d_call: NA
clone_size: few
j_call: TRBJ1-4
v_call: TRBV6-1
cdr3_nt: TGTGCCAGCAGTGAGGGTTACAGGGTTGGCGAAAAACTGTTTTTT
cdr3_aa: CASSEGYRVGEKLFF

d_call: NA
clone_size: once
j_call: TRBJ1-1
v_call: TRBV27
cdr3_nt: TGTGCCAGCAGTCAGGTCCTTCTGAGCTCGACTGAAGCTTTCTTT
cdr3_aa: CASSQVLLSSTEAFF

d_call: NA
clone_size: NA
j_call: TRBJ1-2
v_call: TRBV12-3/TRBV12-4
cdr3_nt: TGTGCCAGCAGTTTCGACGGGGTCTATGGCTACACCTTC
cdr3_aa: CASSFDGVYGYTF

d_call: TRBD1
clone_size: NA
j_call: TRBJ1-6
v_call: TRBV12-3/TRBV12-4
cdr3_nt: TGTGCCAGCGTAGACAGGGGAAGCTCACCCCTCCACTTT
cdr3_aa: CASVDRGSSPLHF

d_call: NA
clone_size: NA
j_call: TRBJ1-2
v_call: TRBV6-5
cdr3_nt: TGTGCCAGCAGTTACTCGAATCTGGGGCGCGGCTACACCTTC
cdr3_aa: CASSYSNLGRGYTF

d_call: TRBD2
clone_size: many
j_call: TRBJ2-7
v_call: TRBV6-5
cdr3_nt: TGTGCCAGCAGTTACTCAACTAGCGGGAGCAACGAGCAGTACTTC
cdr3_aa: CASSYSTSGSNEQYF

d_call: NA
clone_size: once
j_call: TRBJ2-7
v_call: TRBV19
cdr3_nt: TGTGCCAGTAGTATAGCCCTGGGCCTAAGATCTCTACAGCAGTACTTC
cdr3_aa: CASSIALGLRSLQQYF

d_call: NA
clone_size: NA
j_call: TRBJ1-6
v_call: TRBV25-1
cdr3_nt: TGTGCCAGCAGTGAGTCGGTCTCCTATAATTCACCCCTCCACTTT
cdr3_aa: CASSESVSYNSPLHF

d_call: TRBD1
clone_size: NA
j_call: TRBJ1-4
v_call: TRBV11-2
cdr3_nt: TGTGCCAGCAGCTTTTCACCGACAGGGGGGTTTAATGAAAAACTGTTTTTT
cdr3_aa: CASSFSPTGGFNEKLFF

d_call: TRBD1
clone_size: NA
j_call: TRBJ1-2
v_call: TRBV27
cdr3_nt: TGTGCCAGCAGATCACAGGGACAGGGGGCGCTCGGCTACACCTTC
cdr3_aa: CASRSQGQGALGYTF

d_call: NA
clone_size: few
j_call: TRBJ1-4
v_call: TRBV6-2/TRBV6-3
cdr3_nt: TGTGCCAGCAGTTCATCGGTAGAACCTGAAAAACTGTTTTTT
cdr3_aa: CASSSSVEPEKLFF

d_call: TRBD1
clone_size: NA
j_call: TRBJ1-1
v_call: TRBV11-2
cdr3_nt: TGTGCCAGCAGCCCAGACAGGGCCGCTTACACTGAAGCTTTCTTT
cdr3_aa: CASSPDRAAYTEAFF

d_call: NA
clone_size: NA
j_call: TRBJ1-2
v_call: TRBV15
cdr3_nt: TGTGCCACCAGCAGAGAAGGGGTCAACTATGGCTACACCTTC
cdr3_aa: CATSREGVNYGYTF

d_call: TRBD1
clone_size: NA
j_call: TRBJ2-7
v_call: TRBV3-1/TRBV3-2
cdr3_nt: TGTGCCAGCAGCCTTGGGACAGGGCTATACGAGCAGTACTTC
cdr3_aa: CASSLGTGLYEQYF

d_call: NA
clone_size: NA
j_call: TRBJ2-7
v_call: TRBV11-2
cdr3_nt: TGTGCCAGCAGCAAAAGCACGGGTAAGACGCCCTACGAGCAGTACTTC
cdr3_aa: CASSKSTGKTPYEQYF

d_call: TRBD2
clone_size: NA
j_call: TRBJ2-7
v_call: TRBV30
cdr3_nt: TGTGCCTTCACTCGCGGGGGGGCTGGGGAGCAGTACTTC
cdr3_aa: CAFTRGGAGEQYF

d_call: TRBD1
clone_size: few
j_call: TRBJ2-2
v_call: TRBV27
cdr3_nt: TGTGCCAGCAGTTTGGAGAGACAGGGGGTGTTAGGTGTACCCGGGGAGCTGTTTTTT
cdr3_aa: CASSLERQGVLGVPGELFF

d_call: NA
clone_size: many
j_call: TRBJ2-5
v_call: TRBV7-9
cdr3_nt: TGTGCCAGCAGCTTGCGGGGACAGCAAGAGACCCAGTACTTC
cdr3_aa: CASSLRGQQETQYF

d_call: NA
clone_size: NA
j_call: TRBJ1-3
v_call: TRBV3-1/TRBV3-2
cdr3_nt: TGTGCCAGCAGCCCCAGGGACATCTATGGAAACACCATATATTTT
cdr3_aa: CASSPRDIYGNTIYF

d_call: TRBD2
clone_size: once
j_call: TRBJ2-3
v_call: TRBV5-1
cdr3_nt: TGCGCCAGCAGCTTGTCACCGGGACTAGCAGGGGATACGCAGTATTTT
cdr3_aa: CASSLSPGLAGDTQYF

d_call: TRBD1
clone_size: NA
j_call: TRBJ1-2
v_call: TRBV7-9
cdr3_nt: TGTGCCAGCAGCAGACAGGGGGCATATGGCTACACCTTC
cdr3_aa: CASSRQGAYGYTF

d_call: NA
clone_size: NA
j_call: TRBJ2-3
v_call: TRBV10-1
cdr3_nt: TGCGCCAGCAGTGAGTCGGCCAGACTCACGCAGTATTTT
cdr3_aa: CASSESARLTQYF